This passage covers 19 T cell receptor beta chains from one sample sequenced in a study of OX40 agonist ivuxolimab in advanced cancers. The library was prepared using the immunoSEQ multiplex PCR assay. This immuneACCESS table, as held by TCRdb, lists in-frame sequences with V and J called but not all clones. Of the missing ones, under half trace to an unresolved V gene in checked studies; the others have no known cause. The sample records some 14,000 clones, about 70% of which are singletons. The biggest ten clones account for 16% of the sample. The starting material was CD4+ or CD8+ T cells sorted from blood, obtained in a trial of the OX40 agonist ivuxolimab. Every receptor here comes from an adult with an advanced solid tumor such as melanoma, head and neck, liver or kidney cancer.

The genes are TRBV6-4 and TRBJ2-3; 11 bases are a match to TRBD2. The CDR3 is 15 amino acids. The V gene end was trimmed by 0 bases and the J gene end by 4 bases; junction bases not matched to a gene: 0. Germline CDR1 MRHNA, CDR2 SNTAGT. This CDR3 is CASSDSSGGADTQYF. CDR3 nucleotide sequence: TGTGCCAGCAGTGACTCTAGCGGGGGGGCAGATACGCAGTATTTT.

The chain has TRBV5-1 and TRBJ2-2; 12 bases line up with TRBD1. There are 17 residues in the CDR3. The germline gives CDR1 SGHRS, CDR2 YFSETQ. Trimming at V came to 3 bases and at J to 6 bases, leaving 9 bases not matched to a gene. This CDR3 reads CASSSTGQGAVAGELFF. The CDR3 DNA follows: TGCGCCAGCAGCTCCACGGGACAGGGGGCAGTGGCCGGGGAGCTGTTTTTT.

This clone showed up just a few times. The gene calls are TRBV7-9 and TRBJ1-1; 7 nucleotides match TRBD1. Unmatched junction bases numbered 4, after V lost 4 bases and J lost 5 bases. CDR3 length: 13 amino acids. Germline V gives CDR1 SEHNR, CDR2 FQNEAQ (reference sequence). CDR3 sequence: CASSSGGRTEAFF. The DNA of the CDR3 is TGTGCCAGCAGCTCAGGGGGGAGGACTGAAGCTTTCTTT.

V is TRBV9 and J is TRBJ1-1, with D perhaps TRBD1 (5 bases). There are 15 residues in the CDR3. Trimming shortened V by 0 bases and J by 0 bases, and 9 bases separated the two germline ends. Looked up from germline, CDR1 is SGDLS and CDR2 is YYNGEE. CDR3 sequence reads: CASSVGGGLNTEAFF. In nucleotides, the CDR3 is TGTGCCAGCAGCGTAGGGGGCGGACTGAACACTGAAGCTTTCTTT.

J is TRBJ1-2 and V is TRBV7-9, with D possibly matching TRBD1 (6 bases). This CDR3 is 14 amino acids long. CDR1 and CDR2 (germline): SEHNR, FQNEAQ (reference sequence). The ends were cut back, 6 bases at V and 8 bases at J, with 19 bases in the middle. CDR3 amino acids: CASRRTGNVLGYTF. DNA of the CDR3: TGTGCCAGCAGACGTACAGGGAATGTTTTAGGCTACACCTTC.

The gene calls are TRBV5-4 and TRBJ2-5, with 9 bases identical to TRBD1. The J call may be wrong; the DNA end is better matched by TRBJ2-7. The V gene's germline CDR1 is SGHNT and CDR2 YYREEE (reference sequence). The CDR3 sequence is 15 residues long. The CDR3 reads CASSFDRGSQYEQYF. CDR3 coding DNA: TGTGCCAGCAGCTTCGACAGGGGGTCACAGTACGAGCAGTACTTC.

This chain joins TRBV4-3 and TRBJ2-1; tentatively, D is TRBD2 (6 bases). Germline-derived CDR1 and CDR2 are LGHNA and YSLEER. The CDR3 length is 17 residues. Trimming pared 3 bases from V and 3 bases from J, leaving 18 bases between. The CDR3 nucleotides read TGCGCCAGCAGCCAGTCCAACTTAGCGGAGATCTACAATGAGCAGTTCTTC. This translates into CASSQSNLAEIYNEQFF.

The chain combines TRBV6-6 with TRBJ1-5; no clear D. V shed 1 base and J shed 5 bases, with 9 bases lying between them. Germline V gene data show CDR1 as MNHNY and CDR2 as SVGAGI (reference sequence). The CDR3 spans 14 residues. CDR3 loop: CASSYLPGYQPQHF. In DNA, the CDR3 is TGTGCCAGCAGTTACTTGCCGGGGTATCAGCCCCAGCATTTT.

CDR3 nucleotide sequence: TGTGCCAGCAGCCCTATGTTGGGCGATCAGCCCCAGCATTTT. It specifies CASSPMLGDQPQHF. The V gene is TRBV7-9, the J gene TRBJ1-5; D not resolved. V was pared by 5 bases and J by 5 bases, with 13 bases between. From germline, CDR1 is SEHNR and CDR2 FQNEAQ (reference sequence). The CDR3 is made up of 14 amino acids.

The chain is built from TRBV19 and TRBJ1-1; the match to TRBD1 covers 7 bases. Germline CDR1 and CDR2: LNHDA and SQIVND (reference sequence). The CDR3 has 15 amino acids. V shed 5 bases, J shed 1 base, and the junction held 7 bases outside the gene matches. The CDR3 reads CASSVPGQRNTEAFF. CDR3 DNA: TGTGCCAGTAGTGTACCGGGACAGAGGAACACTGAAGCTTTCTTT.

The chain employs TRBV4-1 and TRBJ2-1; D uncertain. Between the trimmed V and J ends, which lost 1 base and 2 bases, there was a span of 9 bases. There are 15 residues in the CDR3. Looked up from germline, CDR1 is MGHRA and CDR2 is YSYEKL. CDR3 in DNA: TGCGCCAGCAGCCAAGGCCCCCCTGCCTACAATGAGCAGTTCTTC. This sequence encodes CASSQGPPAYNEQFF.

This clone is termed medium-sized. The same CDR3 also results from other DNA sequences found in this sample. The chain carries TRBV5-6 and TRBJ1-4; no firm D call. In germline, CDR1 is SGHDT, CDR2 YYEEEE. This CDR3 comprises 14 residues. Trimming took off 4 bases at V and 0 bases at J, with 7 bases between the two ends. This CDR3 is CASSLIATNEKLFF. The CDR3 coding sequence is TGTGCCAGCAGCCTTATTGCAACTAATGAAAAACTGTTTTTT.

The J gene is TRBJ2-2, the V gene TRBV29-1, with 7 bases identical to TRBD1. In germline, CDR1 is SQVTM, CDR2 ANQGSEA. The CDR3 has 15 residues. J was trimmed by 2 bases and V by 3 bases; bases with no gene match: 6. The CDR3 DNA sequence: TGCAGCGTTGAGAAGGGGGCGCGTAACACCGGGGAGCTGTTTTTT. Protein sequence: CSVEKGARNTGELFF.

The rearrangement joins TRBV9 to TRBJ1-2; TRBD1 matches 10 bases. After removal of 3 bases from V and 3 bases from J, the junction contained 8 bases not matched to a gene. The CDR3 covers 16 residues. Germline values: CDR1 SGDLS, CDR2 YYNGEE. CDR3 nucleotide sequence: TGTGCCAGCAGCGACCCTTTAGGGACAGGGGACTATGGCTACACCTTC. Translating gives CASSDPLGTGDYGYTF. Based on the CDR3 plus reference TRBV9 and TRBJ1-2, the full variable domain is DSGVTQTPKHLITATGQRVTLRCSPRSGDLSVYWYQQSLDQGLQFLIQYYNGEERAKGNILERFSAQQFPDLHSELNLSSLELGDSALYFCASSDPLGTGDYGYTFGSGTRLTVV.

In regard to this clone: Other DNA variants within this sample encode the same CDR3. The rearrangement uses TRBV6-5 and TRBJ2-7; D remains ambiguous. With 3 bases removed from V and 2 bases from J, the gap between germline ends came to 2 bases. Per the germline V gene, CDR1 is MNHEY and CDR2 is SVGAGI. CDR3 length: 11 amino acids. The CDR3 is CASSYAYEQYF. CDR3 sequence (DNA): TGTGCCAGCAGTTATGCCTACGAGCAGTACTTC.

The chain links TRBV9 to TRBJ2-3; TRBD2 agrees at 10 bases. Germline lookup yields CDR1 SGDLS and CDR2 YYNGEE. The CDR3 is 20 residues long. Germline trimming cut 0 bases from V and 6 bases from J; bases unmatched to any gene: 19. The CDR3 protein is CASSVDLKEVVAGGGDTQYF. The CDR3 nucleotides are TGTGCCAGCAGCGTAGACTTGAAGGAGGTGGTAGCGGGGGGCGGGGATACGCAGTATTTT.

V is TRBV15 and J is TRBJ2-2, with D perhaps matching TRBD2 (5 bases). V shed 8 bases and J shed 3 bases, with 10 bases lying between them. The CDR3 is made up of 13 amino acids. CDR1 is LNHNV and CDR2 is YYDKDF in the germline V gene (reference sequence). CDR3 in DNA: TGTGCCACCGCGAGGGTGGACACCGGGGAGCTGTTTTTT. It translates to CATARVDTGELFF.

This clone was observed a few times. The rearrangement links TRBV7-9 to TRBJ1-5; D gene ambiguous. V dropped 4 bases and J dropped 2 bases, with 18 bases sitting between them. This CDR3 contains 17 residues. Per the germline V gene, CDR1 is SEHNR and CDR2 is FQNEAQ (reference sequence). The CDR3 region is CASSSSLARRGNQPQHF. The CDR3, as DNA: TGTGCCAGCAGCTCGTCATTGGCGCGTAGGGGCAATCAGCCCCAGCATTTT.

The chain links TRBV13 to TRBJ2-7; weak D call: TRBD1 (5 bases). The CDR3 sequence is 14 residues long. Germline V gene lookup returns CDR1 PRHDT and CDR2 FYEKMQ (reference sequence). Trimming cost V 0 bases and J 3 bases, with 9 bases left between them. The CDR3 nucleotides are TGTGCCAGCAGCTTAGGAAAAGGGGTCTACGAGCAGTACTTC. Protein: CASSLGKGVYEQYF. Full variable domain (missing parts from reference TRBV13 and TRBJ2-7): AAGVIQSPRHLIKEKRETATLKCYPIPRHDTVYWYQQGPGQDPQFLISFYEKMQSDKGSIPDRFSAQQFSDYHSELNMSSLELGDSALYFCASSLGKGVYEQYFGPGTRLTVT.